This record concerns one T cell receptor (beta chain) sequence. 13 Jbeta primers and 60 Vbeta primers were used for the PCR. Sequencing was performed with immunoSEQ multiplex PCR; in TCRdb, only in-frame clones are kept and a portion is missing. The table has 100,000 to 150,000 clones, roughly four fifths seen once; the top ten hold over 10%. The entry originates in a study of cytomegalovirus exposure and HLA in healthy donors. The V gene end was trimmed by 3 bases and the J gene end by 7 bases; junction bases not matched to a gene: 12. The length of the CDR3 is 17 residues. Germline loops: CDR1 SGHRS, CDR2 YFSETQ.

This TCR derives from a woman in her sixties or seventies in good health and CMV-seropositive. The sample was PBMCs. This chain joins TRBV5-1 and TRBJ2-5, with 13 bases fitting TRBD2. The chain's CDR3 is CASSWALGLAGAGTQYF. The CDR3 DNA reads as TGCGCCAGCAGCTGGGCCCTCGGACTAGCGGGGGCAGGGACCCAGTACTTC. The full variable domain, completed using reference TRBV5-1 and TRBJ2-5, is KAGVTQTPRYLIKTRGQQVTLSCSPISGHRSVSWYQQTPGQGLQFLFEYFSETQRNKGNFPGRFSGRQFSNSRSEMNVSTLELGDSALYLCASSWALGLAGAGTQYFGPGTRLLVL.